This TCR beta chain was captured in a study of beta chain features in type 1 diabetes. This clone was counted only a few times. Sorted CD4+ subsets: naive, central memory, regulatory, stem cell-like memory (CD45RO/CCR7/CD25/CD127/CD95/CD27 panel). Expressed TCRB transcripts were sequenced because the entire RNA isolate underwent reverse transcription. Some clones are missing from TCRdb's copy, which holds only in-frame ones; the method was immunoSEQ multiplex PCR. The table records around 240,000 clones, over 9.5% of them present only once. The clonotype comes from a woman younger than 30 in good health. The sequenced sample consisted of naive CD4+ T cells from blood.

Written as DNA, the CDR3 is TGTGCCAGCAGTTACTCTGAACTCTCTGGAAACACCATATATTTT. It translates to CASSYSELSGNTIYF. The chain uses TRBV6-6 and TRBJ1-3; D gene ambiguous. CDR1 and CDR2 from the germline V gene are MNHNY and SVGAGI (reference sequence). V lost 0 bases, J lost 0 bases, and 6 bases lay in between. The CDR3 has 15 amino acids.